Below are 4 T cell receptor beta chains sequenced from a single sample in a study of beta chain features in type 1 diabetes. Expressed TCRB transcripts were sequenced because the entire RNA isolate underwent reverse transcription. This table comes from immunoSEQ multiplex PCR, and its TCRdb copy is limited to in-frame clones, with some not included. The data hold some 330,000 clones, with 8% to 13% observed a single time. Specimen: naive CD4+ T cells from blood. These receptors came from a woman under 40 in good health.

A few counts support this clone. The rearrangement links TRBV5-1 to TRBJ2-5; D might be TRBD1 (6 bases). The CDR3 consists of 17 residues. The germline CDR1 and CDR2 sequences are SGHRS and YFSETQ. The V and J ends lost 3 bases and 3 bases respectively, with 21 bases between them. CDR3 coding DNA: TGCGCCAGCAGCTGGGGGCAGGAGTCTCGTTCCAAAGAGACCCAGTACTTC. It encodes CASSWGQESRSKETQYF.

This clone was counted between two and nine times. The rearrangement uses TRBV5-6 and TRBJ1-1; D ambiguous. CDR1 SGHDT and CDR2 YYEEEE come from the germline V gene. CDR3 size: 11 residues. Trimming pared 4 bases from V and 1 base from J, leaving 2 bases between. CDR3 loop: CASSQNTEAFF. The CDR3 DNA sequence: TGTGCCAGCAGCCAGAACACTGAAGCTTTCTTT. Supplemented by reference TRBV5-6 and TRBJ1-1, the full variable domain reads DAGVTQSPTHLIKTRGQQVTLRCSPKSGHDTVSWYQQALGQGPQFIFQYYEEEERQRGNFPDRFSGHQFPNYSSELNVNALLLGDSALYLCASSQNTEAFFGQGTRLTVV.

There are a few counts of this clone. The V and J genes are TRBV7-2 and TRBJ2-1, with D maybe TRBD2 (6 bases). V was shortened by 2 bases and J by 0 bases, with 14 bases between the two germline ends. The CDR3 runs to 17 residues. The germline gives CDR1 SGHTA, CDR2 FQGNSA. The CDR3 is CASSLLAITLSYNEQFF. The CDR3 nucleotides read TGTGCCAGCAGCTTACTAGCGATAACCCTCTCCTACAATGAGCAGTTCTTC.

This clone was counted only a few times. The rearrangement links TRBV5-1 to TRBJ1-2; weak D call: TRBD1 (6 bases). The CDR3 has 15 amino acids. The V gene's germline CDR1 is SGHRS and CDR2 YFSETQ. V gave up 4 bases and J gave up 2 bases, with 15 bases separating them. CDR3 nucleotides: TGCGCCAGCAGCCTGGGGGCAGGAACCAACTATGGCTACACCTTC. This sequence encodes CASSLGAGTNYGYTF.